The source of this T cell receptor beta chain is a study of cytomegalovirus exposure and HLA in healthy donors. The PCR contained 60 Vbeta and 13 Jbeta primers. Methods used by the authors: In a later analysis, the count reached approximately 80 million unique TCR beta chains, with about 9.9 million shared. The protocol was immunoSEQ multiplex PCR, while the TCRdb copy is restricted to in-frame clones and leaves out a portion. D and trimming come from the DNA, and the V and J calls and clone size come from that table. The data hold about 91,000 clones, with 60% to 80% observed a single time. The V and J ends lost 8 bases and 0 bases respectively, with 14 bases between them. CDR1 and CDR2 from the germline V gene are GTSNPN and SVGIG (reference sequence). The CDR3 sequence is 14 residues long.

The sequenced material came from PBMCs. The TCR sequence derives from a female donor in good health and CMV-seronegative. The chain combines TRBV30 with TRBJ2-1; D may be TRBD2 (6 bases). This chain's CDR3 is CAGVRDSSYNEQFF. For the CDR3, the DNA is TGTGCCGGGGTCCGGGACTCCTCCTACAATGAGCAGTTCTTC.